This TCR beta chain is drawn from a study of shared clonotypes between healthy human individuals. For the study at large: Every donor yielded three CD4 naive, three CD4 memory, two CD8 naive and one CD8 memory plate. The study's findings and limits: Donor clonotype sharing was expected to depend on sequencing depth.

The V gene's germline CDR1 is SGHDT and CDR2 YYEEEE. The CDR3 consists of 16 residues. V was trimmed by 1 base and J by 3 bases, leaving 15 bases between them. Concerning this clone: Antigen unknown.

The assay was immunoSEQ multiplex PCR, and TCRdb's table has in-frame clones only and misses some. This table has about 1.1 million clones, 78% appearing once. Sequences were obtained from memory CD4+ T cells from PBMCs. The subset here: CD45RA-negative fraction. The V call is TRBV5-6, the J call TRBJ2-3, with D possibly TRBD2 on 6 matching bases. This sequence originates from a man aged 18 to 30 in good health. Some clones in this sample may be carry-over from other donors' samples. DNA for the CDR3: TGTGCCAGCAGCTTGAGTTTCGGGACTCAAACAGATACGCAGTATTTT. Protein product: CASSLSFGTQTDTQYF.